These T cell receptor beta chains were read from a single sample in a study of Graves' ophthalmopathy and Graves' hyperthyroidism. Via MiXCR, TCRdb re-called the multiplex PCR reads, giving one row per CDR3 protein. The sample lists 500,000 to 600,000 distinct CDR3 sequences, about 40% occurring once. Sequenced input: peripheral blood or thyroid tissue (not recorded which). The receptors were sampled from an adult man with Graves' hyperthyroidism. CDR3s include the opening cysteine and the closing phenylalanine or tryptophan. D genes are given only for firm matches. Part of the rows lack a size; the others show once, few, many or a class for expanded clones.

V	D	size	J	CDR3	DNA
TRBV5-1	TRBD2	many	TRBJ2-2	CASSRAGGRSGELFF	TGCGCCAGCAGCCGAGCGGGGGGGCGGTCCGGGGAGCTGTTTTTT
TRBV2	TRBD2	once	TRBJ2-3	CASSDGLAGGTDTQYF	TGTGCCAGCAGTGATGGACTAGCGGGAGGGACAGATACGCAGTATTTT
TRBV7-2	NA	NA	TRBJ2-3	CASSLQLTDTQYF	TGTGCCAGCAGCTTGCAGCTTACAGATACGCAGTATTTT
TRBV13	NA	many	TRBJ2-2	CASSLRVTNTGELFF	TGTGCCAGCAGCCTAAGAGTTACGAACACCGGGGAGCTGTTTTTT
TRBV7-2	NA	NA	TRBJ2-7	CASSLDGKSHEQYF	TGTGCCAGCAGCTTAGACGGGAAGTCACACGAGCAGTACTTC
TRBV6-5	NA	many	TRBJ1-6	CASMGELYNSPLHF	TGTGCCAGCATGGGGGAACTCTATAATTCACCCCTCCACTTT
TRBV6-1	TRBD1	many	TRBJ1-1	CASRTGGRGTEAFF	TGTGCCAGCAGGACAGGGGGCAGGGGCACTGAAGCTTTCTTT
TRBV5-1	NA	NA	TRBJ1-1	CASSLERGQNTEAFF	TGCGCCAGCAGCTTAGAGAGGGGCCAGAACACTGAAGCTTTCTTT
TRBV20-1	NA	NA	TRBJ2-7	CSAQERTDEQYF	TGCAGTGCCCAGGAGAGAACGGATGAGCAGTACTTC
TRBV7-6	TRBD1	NA	TRBJ2-7	CASSPSTGGYEQYF	TGTGCCAGCAGCCCCTCTACAGGGGGCTACGAGCAGTACTTC
TRBV12-3/TRBV12-4	TRBD1	many	TRBJ1-4	CASSLMTGRNEKLFF	TGTGCCAGCAGTCTCATGACAGGGAGAAATGAAAAACTGTTTTTT
TRBV7-9	NA	NA	TRBJ1-1	CASSWIGIVNTEAFF	TGTGCCAGCAGCTGGATAGGGATTGTGAACACTGAAGCTTTCTTT
TRBV19	NA	NA	TRBJ1-2	CASSILAINGYTF	NA
TRBV10-3	NA	many	TRBJ1-1	CAISDISLGAHPEAFF	TGTGCCATCAGTGACATCTCCCTGGGAGCGCATCCTGAAGCTTTCTTT
TRBV7-9	NA	many	TRBJ2-7	CASSLEMDSYEQYF	TGTGCCAGCAGCTTAGAAATGGACTCCTACGAGCAGTACTTC
TRBV10-3	NA	few	TRBJ2-7	CAISETAGYEQYF	TGTGCCATCAGTGAAACGGCAGGTTACGAGCAGTACTTC
TRBV29-1	NA	many	TRBJ1-4	CSVDPPGGGEKLFF	TGCAGCGTTGATCCACCCGGAGGGGGTGAAAAACTGTTTTTT
TRBV16	NA	NA	TRBJ2-7	CASSQFGREQYF	TGTGCCAGCAGCCAATTCGGGCGCGAGCAGTACTTC
TRBV10-3	NA	NA	TRBJ1-5	CAISARGTDTRYF	TGTGCCATCAGTGCCAGGGGCACAGATACGCGGTATTTT
TRBV28	NA	NA	TRBJ2-5	CASNLAGKETQYF	TGTGCCAGCAATTTAGCAGGGAAAGAGACCCAGTACTTC
TRBV20-1	TRBD2	many	TRBJ2-7	CSARGTSGRDEQYF	TGCAGTGCTAGAGGGACTAGCGGGAGAGACGAGCAGTACTTC
TRBV6-5	TRBD1	many	TRBJ2-2	CASSYGTGGTGELFF	TGTGCCAGCAGTTACGGGACAGGGGGAACCGGGGAGCTGTTTTTT
TRBV7-9	TRBD2	few	TRBJ2-2	CASRTGLAGTGELFF	TGTGCCAGCAGGACGGGACTAGCGGGCACCGGGGAGCTGTTTTTT